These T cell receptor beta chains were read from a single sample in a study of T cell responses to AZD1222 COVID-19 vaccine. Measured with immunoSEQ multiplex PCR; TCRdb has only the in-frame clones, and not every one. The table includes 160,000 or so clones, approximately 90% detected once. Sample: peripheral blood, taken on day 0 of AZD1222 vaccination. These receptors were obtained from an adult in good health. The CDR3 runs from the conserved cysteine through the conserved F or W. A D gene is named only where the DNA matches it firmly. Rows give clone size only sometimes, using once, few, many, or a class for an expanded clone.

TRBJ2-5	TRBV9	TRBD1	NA	CASSVSTPDRGRRETQYF	TGTGCCAGCAGCGTCTCAACGCCGGACAGGGGGCGCCGAGAGACCCAGTACTTC
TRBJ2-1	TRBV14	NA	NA	CASSQRGTEWGALYNEQFF	TGTGCCAGCAGCCAAAGGGGCACTGAGTGGGGGGCCTTATACAATGAGCAGTTCTTC
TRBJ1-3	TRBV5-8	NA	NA	CASSLGGNTIYF	TGTGCCAGCAGCTTAGGGGGAAACACCATATATTTT
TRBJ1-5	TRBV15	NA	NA	CAISEGHHRPQHF	TGTGCCATCTCGGAGGGGCACCATCGACCCCAGCATTTT
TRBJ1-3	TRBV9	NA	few	CASSAGDRLSGNTIYF	TGTGCCAGCAGCGCCGGGGACCGTCTCTCTGGAAACACCATATATTTT
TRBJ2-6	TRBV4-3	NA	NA	CASSQDLSGANVLTF	TGCGCCAGCAGCCAAGATCTGTCAGGGGCCAACGTCCTGACTTTC
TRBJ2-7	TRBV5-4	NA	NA	CASSLAGVPEQYF	TGTGCCAGCAGCTTGGCCGGAGTTCCCGAGCAGTACTTC
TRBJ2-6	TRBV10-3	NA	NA	CAISEPSSGANVLTF	TGTGCCATCAGTGAGCCGAGCTCTGGGGCCAACGTCCTGACTTTC
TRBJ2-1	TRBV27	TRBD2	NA	CASRRTSASSYNEQFF	TGTGCCAGCAGGCGGACTAGCGCGAGCTCCTACAATGAGCAGTTCTTC
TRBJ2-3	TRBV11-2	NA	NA	CASSLRTAISDTQYF	TGTGCCAGCAGCCTACGGACCGCTATATCCGATACGCAGTATTTT
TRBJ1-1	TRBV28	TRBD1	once	CASSQPRGRAEAFF	TGTGCCAGCAGTCAACCCAGGGGGCGCGCTGAAGCTTTCTTT
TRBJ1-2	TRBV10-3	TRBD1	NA	CAISPTGTGVLRTGGYTF	TGTGCCATCAGTCCAACCGGGACAGGGGTTCTCAGGACGGGTGGCTACACCTTC
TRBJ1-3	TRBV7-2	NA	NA	CASSSPLTNTIYF	TGTGCCAGCAGCTCCCCTCTGACAAACACCATATATTTT
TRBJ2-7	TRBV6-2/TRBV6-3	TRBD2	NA	CASSRLAGGEQYF	TGTGCCAGCAGTCGTCTAGCGGGAGGCGAGCAGTACTTC
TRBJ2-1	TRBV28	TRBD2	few	CASSLASGGTYNEQFF	TGTGCCAGCAGTTTAGCCAGCGGGGGTACCTACAATGAGCAGTTCTTC
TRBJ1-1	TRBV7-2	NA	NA	CASSLEWASPGAFF	TGTGCCAGCAGCTTAGAATGGGCCTCGCCCGGAGCTTTCTTT
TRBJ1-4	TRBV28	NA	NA	CASSLVQNEKLFF	TGTGCCAGCAGTTTGGTGCAGAATGAAAAACTGTTTTTT
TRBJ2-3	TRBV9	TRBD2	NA	CASSASILSGTSGSEVDTQYF	TGTGCCAGCAGCGCGTCAATCCTGTCCGGGACTAGCGGGAGCGAAGTAGATACGCAGTATTTT
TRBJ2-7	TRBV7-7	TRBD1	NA	CASSLSPGQGYEQYF	TGTGCTAGCAGCTTATCACCGGGACAGGGCTACGAGCAGTACTTC
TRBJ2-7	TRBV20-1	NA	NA	CSALDNYEQYF	TGCAGTGCTCTGGACAACTACGAGCAGTACTTC
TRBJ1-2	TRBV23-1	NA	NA	CASSQSATGYTF	TGCGCCAGCAGTCAATCGGCCACTGGCTACACCTTC
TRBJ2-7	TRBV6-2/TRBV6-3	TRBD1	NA	CASSKRDRVWYEQYF	TGTGCCAGCAGCAAGAGGGACAGGGTTTGGTACGAGCAGTACTTC
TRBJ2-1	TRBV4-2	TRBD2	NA	CASSQGLAGVVNEQFF	TGTGCCAGCAGCCAAGGACTAGCGGGAGTGGTTAATGAGCAGTTCTTC
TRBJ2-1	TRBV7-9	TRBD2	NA	CASSPPSGRYNEQFF	TGTGCCAGCAGCCCTCCCAGCGGGAGGTACAATGAGCAGTTCTTC
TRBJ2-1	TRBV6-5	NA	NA	CASSNRLVDEQFF	TGTGCCAGCAGTAATCGACTAGTCGATGAGCAGTTCTTC
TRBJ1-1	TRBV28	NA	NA	CASSLGDLNTEAFF	TGTGCCAGCAGTTTAGGCGATCTGAACACTGAAGCTTTCTTT
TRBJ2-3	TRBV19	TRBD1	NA	CASSIPFGTGNPADTQYF	TGTGCCAGTAGTATTCCGTTTGGGACAGGGAACCCCGCAGATACGCAGTATTTT
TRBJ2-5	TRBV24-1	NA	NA	CATSSRGEETQYF	TGTGCCACCAGTAGTCGGGGAGAAGAGACCCAGTACTTC
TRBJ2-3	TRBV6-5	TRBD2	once	CASSLAGVTDTQYF	TGTGCCAGCAGTTTAGCGGGGGTTACAGATACGCAGTATTTT
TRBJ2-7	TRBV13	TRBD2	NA	CASSSMQGLAETYEQYF	TGTGCCAGCAGCTCTATGCAAGGACTAGCGGAGACCTACGAGCAGTACTTC
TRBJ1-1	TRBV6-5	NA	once	CASSYGGAKAFF	TGTGCCAGCAGTTACGGAGGGGCGAAAGCTTTCTTT
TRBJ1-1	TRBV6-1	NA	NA	CASSLFGQKNTEAFF	TGTGCCAGCAGTCTCTTTGGGCAGAAGAACACTGAAGCTTTCTTT
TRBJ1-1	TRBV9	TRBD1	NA	CASSGRDRAAEAFF	TGTGCCAGCAGCGGCCGGGACAGGGCGGCTGAAGCTTTCTTT
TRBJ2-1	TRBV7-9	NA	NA	CASSTTGFGSEQFF	TGTGCCAGCAGCACTACGGGGTTCGGGAGTGAGCAGTTCTTC
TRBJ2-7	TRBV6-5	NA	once	CASSFLLGYEQYF	TGTGCCAGCAGCTTTCTTTTGGGGTACGAGCAGTACTTC
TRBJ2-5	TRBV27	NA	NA	CASSLYPGRAQETQYF	TGTGCCAGCAGTTTGTATCCGGGCAGGGCGCAAGAGACCCAGTACTTC
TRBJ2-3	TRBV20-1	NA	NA	CSASRGDYTDTQYF	TGCAGTGCTAGTCGCGGAGATTACACAGATACGCAGTATTTT
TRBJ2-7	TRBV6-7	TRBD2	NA	CASIKLAGGPSYEQYF	TGTGCCAGCATCAAACTAGCGGGAGGGCCCTCGTACGAGCAGTACTTC
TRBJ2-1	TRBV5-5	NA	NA	CASSFPAGGNEQFF	TGTGCCAGCAGCTTTCCCGCAGGTGGGAATGAGCAGTTCTTC
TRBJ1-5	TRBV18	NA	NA	CASSGGGTSRQHF	TGTGCCAGCTCAGGGGGAGGTACGAGTCGCCAGCATTTT
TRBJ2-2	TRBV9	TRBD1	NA	CASSTGDRLTGELFF	TGTGCCAGCAGCACCGGGGACAGACTCACCGGGGAGCTGTTTTTT
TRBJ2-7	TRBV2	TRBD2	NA	CASRPTSGRAYEQYF	TGTGCCAGCAGACCTACTAGCGGGAGGGCCTACGAGCAGTACTTC
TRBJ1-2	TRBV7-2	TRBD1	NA	CASSLAFDRVGGYTF	TGTGCCAGCAGCTTAGCGTTTGACAGGGTAGGAGGCTACACCTTC
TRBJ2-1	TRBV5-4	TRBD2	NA	CASSHRTSGRDYIGEQFF	TGTGCCAGCAGCCATAGGACTAGCGGGAGGGACTACATCGGTGAGCAGTTCTTC
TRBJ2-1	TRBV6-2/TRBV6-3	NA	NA	CASSYSSDSSNEQFF	TGTGCCAGCAGTTACTCGTCCGATAGCTCCAATGAGCAGTTCTTC
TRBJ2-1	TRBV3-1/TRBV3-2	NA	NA	CASSDHTGLEQFF	TGTGCCAGCAGCGATCATACGGGTTTGGAGCAGTTCTTC
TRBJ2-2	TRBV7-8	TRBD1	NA	CASSRGGPNRDRGTGELFF	TGTGCCAGCAGTCGAGGAGGACCTAACCGGGACAGGGGAACCGGGGAGCTGTTTTTT
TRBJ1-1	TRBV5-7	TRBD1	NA	CASSPVTGARNTEAFF	TGTGCCAGCAGTCCTGTCACAGGGGCAAGGAACACTGAAGCTTTCTTT
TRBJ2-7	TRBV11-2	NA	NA	CASSPQKDRPNSYEQYF	TGTGCCAGCAGCCCACAGAAAGACAGGCCTAACTCCTACGAGCAGTACTTC
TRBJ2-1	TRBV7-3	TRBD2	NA	CASSLGTSAGNEQFF	TGTGCCAGCAGCCTGGGCACTAGCGCGGGCAATGAGCAGTTCTTC
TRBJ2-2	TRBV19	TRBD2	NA	CASSTGREIPLEELFF	TGTGCCAGTTCGACCGGGCGGGAGATCCCACTCGAGGAGCTGTTTTTT
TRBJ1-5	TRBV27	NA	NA	CASSLTGSGPQHF	TGTGCCAGCAGCCTAACAGGATCAGGGCCCCAGCATTTT
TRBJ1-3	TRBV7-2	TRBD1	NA	CASSLRGPQGNTIYF	TGTGCCAGCAGCTTAAGGGGGCCACAGGGAAACACCATATATTTT
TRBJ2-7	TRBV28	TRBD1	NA	CASSWDRGPYEQYF	TGTGCCAGCAGCTGGGACAGGGGGCCTTACGAGCAGTACTTC